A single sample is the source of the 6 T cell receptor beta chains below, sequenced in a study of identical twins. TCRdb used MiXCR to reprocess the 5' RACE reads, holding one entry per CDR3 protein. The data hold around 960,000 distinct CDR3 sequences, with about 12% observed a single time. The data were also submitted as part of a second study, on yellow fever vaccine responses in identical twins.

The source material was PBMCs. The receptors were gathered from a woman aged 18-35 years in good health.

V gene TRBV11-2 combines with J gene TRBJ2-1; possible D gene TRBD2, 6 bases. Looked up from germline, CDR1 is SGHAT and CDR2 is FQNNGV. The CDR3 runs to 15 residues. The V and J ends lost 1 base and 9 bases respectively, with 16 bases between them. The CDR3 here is CASSLVVGLEGEQFF. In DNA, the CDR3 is TGTGCCAGCAGCTTAGTGGTCGGGTTGGAGGGTGAGCAGTTCTTC.

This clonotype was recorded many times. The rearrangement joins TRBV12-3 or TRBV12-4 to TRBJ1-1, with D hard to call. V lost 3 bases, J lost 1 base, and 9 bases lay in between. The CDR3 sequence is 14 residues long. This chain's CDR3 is CASSFPGRNTEAFF. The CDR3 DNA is TGTGCCAGCAGTTTCCCGGGTCGGAACACTGAAGCTTTCTTT.

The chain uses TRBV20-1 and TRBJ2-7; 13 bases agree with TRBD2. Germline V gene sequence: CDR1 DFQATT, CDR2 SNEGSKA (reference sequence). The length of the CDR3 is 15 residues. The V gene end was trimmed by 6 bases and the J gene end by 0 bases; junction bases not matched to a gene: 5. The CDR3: CSAPGTSGNSYEQYF. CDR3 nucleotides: TGCAGTGCCCCCGGGACTAGCGGGAACTCCTACGAGCAGTACTTC.

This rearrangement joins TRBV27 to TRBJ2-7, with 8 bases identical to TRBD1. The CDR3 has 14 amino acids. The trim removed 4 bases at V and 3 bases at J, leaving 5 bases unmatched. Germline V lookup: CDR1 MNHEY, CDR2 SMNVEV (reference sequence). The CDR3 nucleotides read TGTGCCAGCAGTTGGGCAGGGGGCATCTACGAGCAGTACTTC. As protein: CASSWAGGIYEQYF.

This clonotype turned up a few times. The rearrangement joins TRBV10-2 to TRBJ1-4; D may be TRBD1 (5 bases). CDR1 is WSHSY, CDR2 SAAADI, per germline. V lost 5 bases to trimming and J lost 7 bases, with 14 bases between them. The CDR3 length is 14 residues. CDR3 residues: CASSFTPGSEKLFF. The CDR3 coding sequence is TGCGCCAGCAGTTTCACCCCAGGGAGTGAAAAACTGTTTTTT.

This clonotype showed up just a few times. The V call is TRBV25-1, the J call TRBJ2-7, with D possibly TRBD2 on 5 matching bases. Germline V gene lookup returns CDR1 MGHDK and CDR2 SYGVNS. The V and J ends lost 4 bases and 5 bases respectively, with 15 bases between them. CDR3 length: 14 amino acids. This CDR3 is CASSGPRGSHEQYF. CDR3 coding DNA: TGTGCCAGCAGTGGACCCCGGGGATCCCACGAGCAGTACTTC.